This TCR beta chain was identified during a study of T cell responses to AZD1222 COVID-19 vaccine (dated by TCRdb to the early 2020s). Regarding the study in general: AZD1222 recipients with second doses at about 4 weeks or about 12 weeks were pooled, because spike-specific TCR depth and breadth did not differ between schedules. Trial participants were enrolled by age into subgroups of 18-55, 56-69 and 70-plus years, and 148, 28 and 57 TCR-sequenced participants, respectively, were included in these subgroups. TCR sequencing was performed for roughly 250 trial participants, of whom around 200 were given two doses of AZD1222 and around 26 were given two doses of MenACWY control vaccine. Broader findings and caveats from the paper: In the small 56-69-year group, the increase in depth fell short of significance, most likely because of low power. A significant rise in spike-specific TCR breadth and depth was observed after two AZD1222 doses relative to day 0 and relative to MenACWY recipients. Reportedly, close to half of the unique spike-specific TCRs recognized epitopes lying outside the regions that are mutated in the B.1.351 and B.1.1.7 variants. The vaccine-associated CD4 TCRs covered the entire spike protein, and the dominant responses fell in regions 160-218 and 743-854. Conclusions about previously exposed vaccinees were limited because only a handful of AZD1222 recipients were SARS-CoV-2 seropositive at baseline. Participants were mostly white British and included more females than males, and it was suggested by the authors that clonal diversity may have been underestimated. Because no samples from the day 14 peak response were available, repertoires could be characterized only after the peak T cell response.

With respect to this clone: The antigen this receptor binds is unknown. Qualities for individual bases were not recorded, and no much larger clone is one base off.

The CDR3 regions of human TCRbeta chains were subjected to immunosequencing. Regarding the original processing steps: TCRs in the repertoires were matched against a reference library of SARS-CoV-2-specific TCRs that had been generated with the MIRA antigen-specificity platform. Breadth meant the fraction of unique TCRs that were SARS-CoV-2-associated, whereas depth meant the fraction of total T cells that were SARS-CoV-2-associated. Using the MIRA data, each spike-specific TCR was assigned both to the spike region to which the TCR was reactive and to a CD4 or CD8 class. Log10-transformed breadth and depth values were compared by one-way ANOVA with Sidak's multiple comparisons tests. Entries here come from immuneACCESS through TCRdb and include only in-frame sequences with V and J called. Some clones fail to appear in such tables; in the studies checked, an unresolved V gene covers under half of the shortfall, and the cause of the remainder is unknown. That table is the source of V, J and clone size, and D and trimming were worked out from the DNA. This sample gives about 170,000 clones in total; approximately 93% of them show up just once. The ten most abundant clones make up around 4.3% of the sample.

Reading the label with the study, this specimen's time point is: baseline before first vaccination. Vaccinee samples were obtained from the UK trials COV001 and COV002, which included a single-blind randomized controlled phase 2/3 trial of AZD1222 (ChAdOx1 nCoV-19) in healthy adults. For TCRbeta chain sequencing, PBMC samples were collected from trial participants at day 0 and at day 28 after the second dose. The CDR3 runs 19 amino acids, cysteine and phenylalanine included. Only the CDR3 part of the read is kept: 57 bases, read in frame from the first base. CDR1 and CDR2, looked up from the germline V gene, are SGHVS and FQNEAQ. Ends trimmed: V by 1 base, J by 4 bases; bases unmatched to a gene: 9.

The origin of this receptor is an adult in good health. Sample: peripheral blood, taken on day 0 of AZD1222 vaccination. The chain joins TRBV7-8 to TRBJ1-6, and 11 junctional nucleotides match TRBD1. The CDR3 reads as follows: CASSLGTGGKTGYNSPLHF. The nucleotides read TGTGCCAGCAGCTTAGGGACAGGGGGCAAAACTGGGTATAATTCACCCCTCCACTTT.